The 4 T cell receptor beta chains below come from one sample, sequenced in a study of identical twins. A single record per CDR3 protein comes from TCRdb applying MiXCR to the 5' RACE reads. The sample gives around 1.7 million distinct CDR3 sequences, around 29% of which show up once; approximately 0.25% is in the top ten. Sequencing input: cord blood. The receptors derive from a newborn girl in good health.

This clonotype was seen a few times. The gene calls are TRBV12-3 or TRBV12-4 and TRBJ1-1, with D possibly TRBD1 on 5 matching bases. CDR3 length equals 13 residues. Trimming pared 8 bases from V and 2 bases from J, leaving 12 bases between. This chain's CDR3 is CASPRGFNTEAFF. The DNA for the CDR3 is TGTGCCAGCCCAAGGGGATTTAACACTGAAGCTTTCTTT.

Notes on this clonotype: At one of its ends the junction is not consistent with the germline gene, which may arise from a read error. The chain is built from TRBV4-1 and TRBJ2-1; 9 bases are a match to TRBD1. The CDR3 extends over 14 amino acids. Germline V gives CDR1 MGHRA, CDR2 YSYEKL. The CDR3: CANSLPGQGNEQFF. Here the CDR3 DNA reads TGCGCCAACAGCCTCCCGGGACAGGGCAATGAGCAGTTCTTC.

The chain joins TRBV29-1 to TRBJ2-3; D is tentatively TRBD1 or TRBD2 (5 bases each). Germline-derived CDR1 and CDR2 are SQVTM and ANQGSEA. This CDR3 comprises 14 residues. The V end lost 3 bases, the J end lost 0 bases, and 10 bases lay between the germline ends. The CDR3 DNA reads as TGCAGCGTTGATTTGGGACCCAGCACAGATACGCAGTATTTT. Protein product: CSVDLGPSTDTQYF.

This clonotype was counted a few times. The gene calls are TRBV5-1 and TRBJ2-1, with no clear D. The CDR3 runs 16 residues. Germline V lookup: CDR1 SGHRS, CDR2 YFSETQ. V lost 3 bases to trimming and J lost 0 bases, with 13 bases between them. The CDR3 protein is CASSSGERSSYNEQFF. DNA for the CDR3: TGCGCCAGCAGCTCAGGCGAACGGAGCTCCTACAATGAGCAGTTCTTC. Full variable domain (outside the CDR3, taken from reference TRBV5-1 and TRBJ2-1): KAGVTQTPRYLIKTRGQQVTLSCSPISGHRSVSWYQQTPGQGLQFLFEYFSETQRNKGNFPGRFSGRQFSNSRSEMNVSTLELGDSALYLCASSSGERSSYNEQFFGPGTRLTVL.